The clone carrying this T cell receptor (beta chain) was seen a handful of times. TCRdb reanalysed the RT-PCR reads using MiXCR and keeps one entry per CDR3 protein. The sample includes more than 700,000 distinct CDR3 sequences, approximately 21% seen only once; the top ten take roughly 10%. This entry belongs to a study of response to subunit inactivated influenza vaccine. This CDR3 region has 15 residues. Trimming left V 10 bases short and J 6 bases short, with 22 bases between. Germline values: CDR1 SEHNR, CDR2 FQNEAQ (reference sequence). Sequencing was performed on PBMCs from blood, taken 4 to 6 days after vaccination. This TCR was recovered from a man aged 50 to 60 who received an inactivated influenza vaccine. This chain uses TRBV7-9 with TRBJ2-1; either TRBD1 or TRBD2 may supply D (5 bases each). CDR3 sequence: CANFDRDHKSNEQFF. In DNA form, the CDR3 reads TGTGCCAACTTCGACCGGGACCACAAAAGCAATGAGCAGTTCTTC.